Included here is one T cell receptor beta chain sequence, with context. With 4 bases removed from V and 8 bases from J, the gap between germline ends came to 17 bases. The CDR3 extends over 14 amino acids. Germline CDR1 and CDR2: MDHEN and SYDVKM. The data originate from a study of T cell responses to AZD1222 COVID-19 vaccine. TCRdb's table, derived via immunoSEQ multiplex PCR, lists solely in-frame clones and lacks some. There are 100,000 to 150,000 clones in the sample; over 75% occur only once, and 10% lies in the top ten. The TCR originated in an adult in good health. The specimen was peripheral blood, collected on day 0 of AZD1222 vaccination. The rearrangement uses TRBV28 and TRBJ1-2; D unclear. In nucleotides, the CDR3 is TGTGCCAGCAGTTCCCCAGACCTTGTCCCGGGCTACACCTTC. Its translation is CASSSPDLVPGYTF.